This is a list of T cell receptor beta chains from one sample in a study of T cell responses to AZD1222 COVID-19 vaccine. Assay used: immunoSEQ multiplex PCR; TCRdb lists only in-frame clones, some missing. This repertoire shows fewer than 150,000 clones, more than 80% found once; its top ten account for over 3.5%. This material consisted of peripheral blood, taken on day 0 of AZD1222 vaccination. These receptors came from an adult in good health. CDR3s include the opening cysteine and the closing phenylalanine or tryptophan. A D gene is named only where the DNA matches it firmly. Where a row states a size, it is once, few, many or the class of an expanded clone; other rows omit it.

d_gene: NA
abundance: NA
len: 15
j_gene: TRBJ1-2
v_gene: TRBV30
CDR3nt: TGTGCCTGGAGTGTACCCCGAGGGTATAGGGGTGTCTACACCTTC
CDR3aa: CAWSVPRGYRGVYTF

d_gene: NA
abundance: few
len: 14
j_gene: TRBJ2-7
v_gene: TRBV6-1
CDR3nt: TGTGCCAGCAGTGAAGCTGGGCCCCCCTACGAGCAGTACTTC
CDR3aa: CASSEAGPPYEQYF

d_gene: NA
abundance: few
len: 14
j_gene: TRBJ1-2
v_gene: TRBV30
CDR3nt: TGTGCCTGGAGTGAGGTCAGGGGTTGGGATGGCTACACCTTC
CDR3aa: CAWSEVRGWDGYTF

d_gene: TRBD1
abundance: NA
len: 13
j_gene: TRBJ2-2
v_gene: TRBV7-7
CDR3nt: TGTGCTCTCAGACAGGGTTTGGGCGGGGAGCTGTTTTTT
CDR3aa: CALRQGLGGELFF

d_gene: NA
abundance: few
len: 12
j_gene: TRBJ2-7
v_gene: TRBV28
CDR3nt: TGTGCCAGCAGTTCCATTCCCTACGAGCAGTACTTC
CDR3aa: CASSSIPYEQYF

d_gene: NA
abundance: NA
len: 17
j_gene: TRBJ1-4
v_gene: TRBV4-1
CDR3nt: TGCGCCAGCAGCCAAGATAGAGTGGGGAAAGGTAATGAAAAACTGTTTTTT
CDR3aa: CASSQDRVGKGNEKLFF

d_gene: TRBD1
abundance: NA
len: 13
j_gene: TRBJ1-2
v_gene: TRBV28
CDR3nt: TGTGCCAGCAGCCAGGACAGGGTCTATGGCTACACCTTC
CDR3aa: CASSQDRVYGYTF

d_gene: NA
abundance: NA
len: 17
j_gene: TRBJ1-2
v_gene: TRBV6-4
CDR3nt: TGTGCCAGCAGTGTAAAGATTGTCGGGGTTGGGAACTATGGCTACACCTTC
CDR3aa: CASSVKIVGVGNYGYTF

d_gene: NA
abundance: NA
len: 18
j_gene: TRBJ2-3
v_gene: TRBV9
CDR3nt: TGTGCCAGCAGCGTAGCTACGGGGGGTACAGGGAGCACAGATACGCAGTATTTT
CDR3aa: CASSVATGGTGSTDTQYF

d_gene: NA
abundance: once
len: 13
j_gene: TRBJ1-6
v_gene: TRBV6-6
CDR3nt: TGTGCCAGCATTAGTTTAGGGAATTCACCCCTCCACTTT
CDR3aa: CASISLGNSPLHF

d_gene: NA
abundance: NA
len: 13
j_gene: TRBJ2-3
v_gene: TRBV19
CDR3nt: TGTGCCAGTAGTATAGAAATAGACCATACGCAGTATTTT
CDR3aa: CASSIEIDHTQYF

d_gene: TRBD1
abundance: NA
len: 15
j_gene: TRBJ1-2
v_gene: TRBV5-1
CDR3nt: TGCGCCAGCAGCCTTACACAGGGGGCGGACTATGGCTACACCTTC
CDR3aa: CASSLTQGADYGYTF

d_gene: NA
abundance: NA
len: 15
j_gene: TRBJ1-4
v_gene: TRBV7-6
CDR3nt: TGTGCCAGCAGCTTAGGCGGAAGTTCAGATGAAAAACTGTTTTTT
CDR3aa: CASSLGGSSDEKLFF

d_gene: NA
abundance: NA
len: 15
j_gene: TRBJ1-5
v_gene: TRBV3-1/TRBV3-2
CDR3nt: TGTGCCAGCAGCCAAGGTGGTATGAGCAATCAGCCCCAGCATTTT
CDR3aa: CASSQGGMSNQPQHF

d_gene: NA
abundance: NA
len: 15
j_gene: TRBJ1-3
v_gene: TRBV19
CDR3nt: TGTGCCAGTACCCGAACAGGGAACTCTGGAAACACCATATATTTT
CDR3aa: CASTRTGNSGNTIYF

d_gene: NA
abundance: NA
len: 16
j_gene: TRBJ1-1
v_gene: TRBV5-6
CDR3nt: TGTGCCAGCAGCTTAAAGGATCCTGGGGTGAACACTGAAGCTTTCTTT
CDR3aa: CASSLKDPGVNTEAFF

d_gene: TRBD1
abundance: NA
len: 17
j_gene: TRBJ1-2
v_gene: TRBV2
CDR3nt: TGTGCCAGCAGTGTCCCGGGACAGGGGGGATCGAACTATGGCTACACCTTC
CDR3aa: CASSVPGQGGSNYGYTF

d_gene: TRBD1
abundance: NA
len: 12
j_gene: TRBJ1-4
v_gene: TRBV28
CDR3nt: TGTGCCAGCAGTATACCGACAGGGGAACTGTTTTTT
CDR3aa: CASSIPTGELFF

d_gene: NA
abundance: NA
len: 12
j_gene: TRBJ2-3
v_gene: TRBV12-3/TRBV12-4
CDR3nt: TGTGCCAGCAGTTTGTTCGGGAATACGCAGTATTTT
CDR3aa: CASSLFGNTQYF

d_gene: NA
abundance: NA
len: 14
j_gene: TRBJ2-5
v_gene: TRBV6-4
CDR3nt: TGTGCCAGCAGTGAACAGGGTGGGAGAGAGACCCAGTACTTC
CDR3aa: CASSEQGGRETQYF

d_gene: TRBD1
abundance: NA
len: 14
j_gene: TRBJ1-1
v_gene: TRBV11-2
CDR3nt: TGTGCCAGCAGCTTGACAGGGAGCGAGACTGAAGCTTTCTTT
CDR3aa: CASSLTGSETEAFF

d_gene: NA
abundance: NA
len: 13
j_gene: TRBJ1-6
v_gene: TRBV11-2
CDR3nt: TGTGCCAGCAGCTACGACCGAAATTCACCCCTCCACTTT
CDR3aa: CASSYDRNSPLHF

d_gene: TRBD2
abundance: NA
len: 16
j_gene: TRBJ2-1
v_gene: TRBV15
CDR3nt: TGTGCCACCAGCAGAGTGGGCGGGGGGCACTACAATGAGCAGTTCTTC
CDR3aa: CATSRVGGGHYNEQFF

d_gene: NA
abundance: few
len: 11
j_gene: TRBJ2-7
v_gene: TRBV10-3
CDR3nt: TGTGCCATCGGGCCGGCCTACGAGCAGTACTTC
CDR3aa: CAIGPAYEQYF

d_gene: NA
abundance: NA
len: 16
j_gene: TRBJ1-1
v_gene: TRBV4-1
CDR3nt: TGCGCCAGCAGCCAAGACCTCGGCAGGCCGAAAGCTGAAGCTTTCTTT
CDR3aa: CASSQDLGRPKAEAFF

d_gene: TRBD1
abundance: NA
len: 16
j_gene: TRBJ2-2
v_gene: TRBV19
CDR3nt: TGTGCCAGTAGTCTTCGGACAGGGGGGAACACCGGGGAGCTGTTTTTT
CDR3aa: CASSLRTGGNTGELFF

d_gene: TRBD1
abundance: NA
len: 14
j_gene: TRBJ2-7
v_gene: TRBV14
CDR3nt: TGTGCCAGCAGCCAGTACAGGGGGCAGAACGAGCAGTACTTC
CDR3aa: CASSQYRGQNEQYF

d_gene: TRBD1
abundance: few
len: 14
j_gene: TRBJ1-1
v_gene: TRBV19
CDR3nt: TGTGCCAGTAGTGTGGACAGGGGGGACACTGAAGCTTTCTTT
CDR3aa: CASSVDRGDTEAFF

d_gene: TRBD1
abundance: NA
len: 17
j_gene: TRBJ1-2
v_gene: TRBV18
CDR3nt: TGTGCCAGCTCCACCACAGGGACAGGCCCCCCAAACTATGGCTACACCTTC
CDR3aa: CASSTTGTGPPNYGYTF

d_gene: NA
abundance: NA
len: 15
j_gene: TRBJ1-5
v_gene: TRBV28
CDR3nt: TGTGCCAGCAGTTTGGGACGGCGACCGAATCAGCCCCAGCATTTT
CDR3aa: CASSLGRRPNQPQHF

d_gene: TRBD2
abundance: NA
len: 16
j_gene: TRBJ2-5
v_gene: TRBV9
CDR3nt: TGTGCCAGCAGCGTAGCCGCGGGGGGTTCCCAAGAGACCCAGTACTTC
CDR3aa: CASSVAAGGSQETQYF

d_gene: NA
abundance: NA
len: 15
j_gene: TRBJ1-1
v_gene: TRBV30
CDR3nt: TGTGCCTGGACCAAGGTGGGATTTCGGAACACTGAAGCTTTCTTT
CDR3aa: CAWTKVGFRNTEAFF

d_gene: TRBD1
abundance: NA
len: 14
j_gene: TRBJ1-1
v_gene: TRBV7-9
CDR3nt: TGTGCCAGCAGCTGGAAAAACAGGGGCCCCGAAGCTTTCTTT
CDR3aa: CASSWKNRGPEAFF

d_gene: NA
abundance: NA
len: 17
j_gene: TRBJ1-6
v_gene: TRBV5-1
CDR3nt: TGCGCCAGCAGCTTGATGGCACCAGGGTCTAAAAATTCACCCCTCCACTTT
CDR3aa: CASSLMAPGSKNSPLHF

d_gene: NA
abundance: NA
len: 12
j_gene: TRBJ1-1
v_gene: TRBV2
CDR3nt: TGTGCCAGTGGGGGGGGGCCCACTGAAGCTTTCTTT
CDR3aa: CASGGGPTEAFF

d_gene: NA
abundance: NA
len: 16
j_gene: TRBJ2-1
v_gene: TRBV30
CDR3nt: TGTGCCTGGGGGCACCCGGGACGAACCTTCTACAATGAGCAGTTCTTC
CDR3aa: CAWGHPGRTFYNEQFF

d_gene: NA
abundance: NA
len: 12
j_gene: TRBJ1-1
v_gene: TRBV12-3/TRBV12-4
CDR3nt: TGTGCCAGCAGAGTGGCGAACACTGAAGCTTTCTTT
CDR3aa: CASRVANTEAFF

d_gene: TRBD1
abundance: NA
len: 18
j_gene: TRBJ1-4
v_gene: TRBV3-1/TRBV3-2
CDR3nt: TGTGCCAGCAGCCCGGTCCGGACAGGGCTAGCGGCTAATGAAAAACTGTTTTTT
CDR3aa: CASSPVRTGLAANEKLFF

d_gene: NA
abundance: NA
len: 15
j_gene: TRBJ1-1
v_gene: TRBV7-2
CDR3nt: TGTGCCAGCAGTCTCGAGGGGCTGGGGAACACTGAAGCTTTCTTT
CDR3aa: CASSLEGLGNTEAFF

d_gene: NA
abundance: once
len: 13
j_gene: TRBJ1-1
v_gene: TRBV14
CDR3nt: TGTGCCAGCAGCCGGCAGAAAAACACTGAAGCTTTCTTT
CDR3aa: CASSRQKNTEAFF

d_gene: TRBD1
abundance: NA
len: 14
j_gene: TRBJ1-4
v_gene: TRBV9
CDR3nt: TGTGCCAGCAGCGCCCAGGGGGGCGGTGAAAAACTGTTTTTT
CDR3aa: CASSAQGGGEKLFF

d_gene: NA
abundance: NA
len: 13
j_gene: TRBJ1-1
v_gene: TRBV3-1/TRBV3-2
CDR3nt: TGTGCCAGCAGCCAGGACCGGAGCACTGAAGCTTTCTTT
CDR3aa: CASSQDRSTEAFF

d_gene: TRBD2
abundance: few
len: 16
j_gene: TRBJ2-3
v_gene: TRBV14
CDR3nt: TGTGCCAGCAGCCTTAGCGGGGGGGCCCTGCGAGATACGCAGTATTTT
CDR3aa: CASSLSGGALRDTQYF

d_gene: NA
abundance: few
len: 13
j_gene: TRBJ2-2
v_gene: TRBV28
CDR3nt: TGTGCCAGCGGCGTAACAGGGCTGGGGGAGCTGTTTTTT
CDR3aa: CASGVTGLGELFF

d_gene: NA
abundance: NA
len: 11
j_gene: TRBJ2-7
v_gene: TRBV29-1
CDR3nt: TGCAGCGTTGGCTCAAAGGGGGAGCAGTACTTC
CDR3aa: CSVGSKGEQYF

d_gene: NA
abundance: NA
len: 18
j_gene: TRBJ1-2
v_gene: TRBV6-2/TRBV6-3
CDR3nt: TGTGCCAGCAGTTACAATCTAGGACAGCCACTCGGATCTTATGGCTACACCTTC
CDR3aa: CASSYNLGQPLGSYGYTF

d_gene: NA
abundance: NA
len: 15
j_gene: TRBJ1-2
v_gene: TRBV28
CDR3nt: TGTGCCAGCAGTTTCTCAGGCCCGGGCAGCTATGGCTACACCTTC
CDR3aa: CASSFSGPGSYGYTF

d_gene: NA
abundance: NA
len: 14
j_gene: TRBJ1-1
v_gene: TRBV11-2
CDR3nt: TGTGCCAGCGGCGGGAGGTTTAAGGGAACTGAAGCTTTCTTT
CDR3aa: CASGGRFKGTEAFF

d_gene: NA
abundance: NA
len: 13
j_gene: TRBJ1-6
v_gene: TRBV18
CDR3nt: TGTGCCAGCTCTCCGAACAGGGATTCACCCCTCCACTTT
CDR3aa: CASSPNRDSPLHF

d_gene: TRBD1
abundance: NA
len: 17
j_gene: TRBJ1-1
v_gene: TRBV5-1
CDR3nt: TGCGCCAGCAGCTTGAGGACAGGCGGTCCCATGAACACTGAAGCTTTCTTT
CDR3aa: CASSLRTGGPMNTEAFF

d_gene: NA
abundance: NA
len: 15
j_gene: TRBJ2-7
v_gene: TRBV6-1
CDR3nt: TGTGCCAGCAGTGAAGCGGCAGGGGTCGCCTACGAGCAGTACTTC
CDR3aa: CASSEAAGVAYEQYF